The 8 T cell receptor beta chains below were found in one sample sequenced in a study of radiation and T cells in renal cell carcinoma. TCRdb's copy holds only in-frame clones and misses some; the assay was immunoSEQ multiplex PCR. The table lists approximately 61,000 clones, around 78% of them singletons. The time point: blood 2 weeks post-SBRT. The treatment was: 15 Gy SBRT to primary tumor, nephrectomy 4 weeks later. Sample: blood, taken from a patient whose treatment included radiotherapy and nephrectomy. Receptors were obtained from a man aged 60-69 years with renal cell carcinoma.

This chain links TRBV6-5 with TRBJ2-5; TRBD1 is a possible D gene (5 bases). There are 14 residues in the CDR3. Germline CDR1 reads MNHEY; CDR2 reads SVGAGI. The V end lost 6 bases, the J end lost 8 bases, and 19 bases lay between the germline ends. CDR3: CASSIGQGGFTQYF. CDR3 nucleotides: TGTGCCAGCAGCATTGGGCAGGGTGGCTTCACCCAGTACTTC.

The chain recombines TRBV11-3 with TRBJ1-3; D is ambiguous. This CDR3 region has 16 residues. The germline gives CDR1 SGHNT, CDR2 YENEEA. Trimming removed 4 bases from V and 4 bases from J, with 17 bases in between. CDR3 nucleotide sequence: TGTGCCAGCAGCTCCGTTTCTGGGGTGGCCGGAAACACCATATATTTT. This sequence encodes CASSSVSGVAGNTIYF.

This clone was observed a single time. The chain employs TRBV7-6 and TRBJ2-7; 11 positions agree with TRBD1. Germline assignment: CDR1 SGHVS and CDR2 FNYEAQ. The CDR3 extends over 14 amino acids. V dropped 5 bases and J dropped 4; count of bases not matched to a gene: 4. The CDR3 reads CASSPGTGGYEQYF. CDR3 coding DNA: TGTGCCAGCAGCCCCGGGACAGGGGGTTACGAGCAGTACTTC.

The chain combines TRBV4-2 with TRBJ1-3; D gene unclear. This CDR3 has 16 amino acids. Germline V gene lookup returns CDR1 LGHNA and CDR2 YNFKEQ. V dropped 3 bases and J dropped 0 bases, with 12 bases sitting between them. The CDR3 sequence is CASSQAGRSSGNTIYF. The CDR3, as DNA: TGTGCCAGCAGCCAGGCCGGACGGAGCTCTGGAAACACCATATATTTT.

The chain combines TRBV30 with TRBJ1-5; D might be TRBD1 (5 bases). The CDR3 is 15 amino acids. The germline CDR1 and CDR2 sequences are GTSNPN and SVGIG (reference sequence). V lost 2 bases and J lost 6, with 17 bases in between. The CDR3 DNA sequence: TGTGCCTGGAGTCCGGGGCAGCTAGTTGTTCAGCCCCAGCATTTT. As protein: CAWSPGQLVVQPQHF.

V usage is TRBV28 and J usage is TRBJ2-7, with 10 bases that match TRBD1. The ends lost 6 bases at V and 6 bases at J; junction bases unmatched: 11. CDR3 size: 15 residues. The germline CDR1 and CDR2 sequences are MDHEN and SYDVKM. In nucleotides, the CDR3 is TGTGCCAGCAGCGCGGGGGGACAGGGGTTTCGCGAGCAGTACGTC. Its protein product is CASSAGGQGFREQYV.

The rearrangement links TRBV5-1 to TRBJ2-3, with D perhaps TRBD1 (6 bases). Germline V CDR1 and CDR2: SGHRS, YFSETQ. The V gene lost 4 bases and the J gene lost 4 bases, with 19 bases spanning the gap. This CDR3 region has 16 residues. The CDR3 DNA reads TGCGCCAGCAGCCCGGCGACAGGTTACAATCCAGATACGCAGTATTTT. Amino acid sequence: CASSPATGYNPDTQYF.

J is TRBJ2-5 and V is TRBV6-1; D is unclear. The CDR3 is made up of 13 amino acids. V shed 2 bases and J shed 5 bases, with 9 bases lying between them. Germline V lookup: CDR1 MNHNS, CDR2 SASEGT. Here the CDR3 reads CASSETQAETQYF. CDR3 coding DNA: TGTGCCAGCAGTGAAACTCAGGCGGAGACCCAGTACTTC.